This T cell receptor (beta chain) was profiled in a study of blood T cell repertoires in COVID-19. Study-level background: Acute-phase and convalescent COVID-19 samples originated in the United States, Italy and Spain. In each case, the material was cDNA or gDNA derived from T cells, B-cell-depleted T cells, or PBMCs.

Per the authors' pipeline: Amplification from reference gene primers served as the basis for estimated nucleated cell counts. Here immunoSEQ multiplex PCR was the method, and the copy in TCRdb shows in-frame clones only, minus some. D and trimming were read from the DNA, whereas the V and J calls and clone size are those reported in that table. The sample records about 180,000 clones, about nine tenths being singletons. The CDR3 totals 14 residues. The ends were cut back, 5 bases at V and 4 bases at J, with 12 bases in the middle. The germline V gene has CDR1 KGHSH and CDR2 LQKENI. This chain uses TRBV18 with TRBJ1-5; the D gene is possibly TRBD1 (6 bases). The sample taken for sequencing was peripheral blood. The TCR comes from a man in his 70s with active or convalescent COVID-19. The CDR3 spells CASSIDRTNQPQHF. CDR3 bases: TGTGCCAGCTCAATTGACAGGACTAATCAGCCCCAGCATTTT.